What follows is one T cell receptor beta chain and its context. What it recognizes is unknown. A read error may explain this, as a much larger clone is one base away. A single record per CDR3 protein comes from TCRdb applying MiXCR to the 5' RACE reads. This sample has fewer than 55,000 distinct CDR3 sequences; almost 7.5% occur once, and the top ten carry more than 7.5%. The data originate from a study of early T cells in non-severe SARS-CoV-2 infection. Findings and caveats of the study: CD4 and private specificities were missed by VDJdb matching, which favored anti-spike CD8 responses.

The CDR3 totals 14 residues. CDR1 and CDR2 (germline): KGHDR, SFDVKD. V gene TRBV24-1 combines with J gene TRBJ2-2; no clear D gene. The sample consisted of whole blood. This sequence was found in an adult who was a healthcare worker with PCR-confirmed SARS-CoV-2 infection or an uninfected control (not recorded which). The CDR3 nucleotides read TGTGTCACCAGTGATTTGGGCAGCACCGGGGAGCTGTTTTTT. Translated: CVTSDLGSTGELFF.